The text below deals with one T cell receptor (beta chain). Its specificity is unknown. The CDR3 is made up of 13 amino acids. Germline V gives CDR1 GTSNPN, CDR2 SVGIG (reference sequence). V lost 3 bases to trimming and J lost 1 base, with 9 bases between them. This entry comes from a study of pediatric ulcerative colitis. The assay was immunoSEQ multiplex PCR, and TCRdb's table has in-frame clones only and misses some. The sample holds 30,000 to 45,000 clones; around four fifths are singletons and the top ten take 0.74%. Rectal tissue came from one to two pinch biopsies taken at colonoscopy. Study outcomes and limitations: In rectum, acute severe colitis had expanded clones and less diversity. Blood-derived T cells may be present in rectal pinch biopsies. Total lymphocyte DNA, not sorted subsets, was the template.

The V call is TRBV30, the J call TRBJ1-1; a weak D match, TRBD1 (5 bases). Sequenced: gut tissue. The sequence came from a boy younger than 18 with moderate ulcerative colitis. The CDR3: CAWRPQGNTEAFF. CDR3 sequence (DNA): TGTGCCTGGAGACCCCAGGGGAACACTGAAGCTTTCTTT.